Following are 20 T cell receptor beta chains from one sample sequenced in a study of cytomegalovirus exposure and HLA in healthy donors. Primers: 60 Vbeta forward and 13 Jbeta reverse. Some clones are missing from TCRdb's copy, which holds only in-frame ones; the method was immunoSEQ multiplex PCR. The data show roughly 200,000 clones, roughly 79% seen once. Source material: PBMCs. The receptors come from a man aged 25 to 45 in good health and CMV-seronegative.

This chain links TRBV11-2 with TRBJ1-4; 9 bases line up with TRBD1. After removal of 6 bases from V and 4 bases from J, the junction contained 0 bases not matched to a gene. This CDR3 spans 13 amino acids. Germline values: CDR1 SGHAT, CDR2 FQNNGV. The CDR3 protein is CASRGQGNEKLFF. CDR3 bases: TGTGCCAGCAGGGGACAGGGTAATGAAAAACTGTTTTTT.

The V call is TRBV7-3, the J call TRBJ2-7; 9 bases are a match to TRBD1. The CDR3 is 15 residues long. Germline CDR1 SGHTA, CDR2 FQGTGA. V shed 6 bases, J shed 3 bases, and the junction held 9 bases outside the gene matches. CDR3 sequence: CASSQQGALVYEQYF. The CDR3 DNA is TGTGCCAGCAGTCAACAGGGGGCTCTCGTCTACGAGCAGTACTTC.

The rearrangement links TRBV2 to TRBJ2-7; 8 bases are shared with TRBD2. CDR3 length equals 15 residues. V trimming: 5 bases; J trimming: 3 bases; junction bases outside the gene matches: 9. Germline CDR1 SNHLY, CDR2 FYNNEI. CDR3 in amino acids: CASSPLAGRLYEQYF. The CDR3 DNA follows: TGTGCCAGCAGTCCTCTAGCGGGTCGCCTCTACGAGCAGTACTTC.

CDR3 DNA: TGTGCCAGCAGCTTACAGAACTTCAATCAGCCCCAGCATTTT. This sequence encodes CASSLQNFNQPQHF. The V gene is TRBV5-8, the J gene TRBJ1-5, with D uncertain. The CDR3 contains 14 residues. With 2 bases removed from V and 3 bases from J, the gap between germline ends came to 9 bases. Germline V gives CDR1 SGHTS, CDR2 YDEGEE. The full variable domain, rest sourced from reference TRBV5-8 and TRBJ1-5, is EAGVTQSPTHLIKTRGQQATLRCSPISGHTSVYWYQQALGLGLQFLLWYDEGEERNRGNFPPRFSGRQFPNYSSELNVNALELEDSALYLCASSLQNFNQPQHFGDGTRLSIL.

This chain links TRBV29-1 with TRBJ2-7, with 8 bases lining up with TRBD1. This CDR3 region has 12 residues. In germline, CDR1 is SQVTM, CDR2 ANQGSEA. V shed 6 bases, J shed 4 bases, and the junction held 5 bases outside the gene matches. The CDR3 loop is CSVETGEYEQYF. For the CDR3, the DNA is TGCAGCGTGGAGACAGGGGAGTACGAGCAGTACTTC.

This chain joins TRBV2 and TRBJ2-1; 8 bases map to TRBD2. The germline CDR1 and CDR2 sequences are SNHLY and FYNNEI. CDR3 length: 14 residues. V dropped 6 bases and J dropped 5; count of bases not matched to a gene: 6. The CDR3 DNA reads TGTGCCAGCAGCGTGACTAGCGCGAACAATGAGCAGTTCTTC. This encodes CASSVTSANNEQFF.

This chain joins TRBV18 and TRBJ2-2; tentative D call: TRBD1 (6 bases). The germline gives CDR1 KGHSH, CDR2 LQKENI. The ends were cut back, 3 bases at V and 7 bases at J, with 18 bases in the middle. The CDR3 is 16 amino acids. The CDR3 loop reads CASSPGTIRVSGELFF. The CDR3 DNA reads TGTGCCAGCTCACCCGGGACAATCCGGGTTAGCGGGGAGCTGTTTTTT. Filled out from reference TRBV18 and TRBJ2-2, the complete variable domain reads NAGVMQNPRHLVRRRGQEARLRCSPMKGHSHVYWYRQLPEEGLKFMVYLQKENIIDESGMPKERFSAEFPKEGPSILRIQQVVRGDSAAYFCASSPGTIRVSGELFFGEGSRLTVL.

The V call is TRBV15, the J call TRBJ2-5; maybe TRBD2 (6 bases). The CDR3 extends over 14 amino acids. V was shortened by 5 bases and J by 1 base, with 11 bases between the two germline ends. Germline-derived CDR1 and CDR2 are LNHNV and YYDKDF (reference sequence). The CDR3 is CATSEAGPQETQYF. CDR3 coding DNA: TGTGCCACCAGCGAAGCGGGCCCCCAAGAGACCCAGTACTTC.

This clone turned up a few times. The V and J genes are TRBV28 and TRBJ1-5; D is perhaps TRBD1 (5 bases). The CDR3 contains 14 residues. Trimming removed 8 bases from V and 1 base from J, with 12 bases in between. From germline, CDR1 is MDHEN and CDR2 SYDVKM. The CDR3 is CASQGGMSNQPQHF. The CDR3 DNA reads as TGTGCCAGCCAGGGAGGGATGAGCAATCAGCCCCAGCATTTT. Full variable domain (outside the CDR3, taken from reference TRBV28 and TRBJ1-5): DVKVTQSSRYLVKRTGEKVFLECVQDMDHENMFWYRQDPGLGLRLIYFSYDVKMKEKGDIPEGYSVSREKKERFSLILESASTNQTSMYLCASQGGMSNQPQHFGDGTRLSIL.

This clone was observed a single time. V is TRBV2 and J is TRBJ1-2, with TRBD1 matching 8 bases. After removal of 3 bases from V and 4 bases from J, the junction contained 4 bases not matched to a gene. Germline V gene sequence: CDR1 SNHLY, CDR2 FYNNEI. The CDR3 is 14 residues long. The CDR3 loop is CASSEGTGPYGYTF. Here the CDR3 DNA reads TGTGCCAGCAGTGAGGGGACAGGTCCCTATGGCTACACCTTC. The variable domain in full, completed from reference TRBV2 and TRBJ1-2, reads EPEVTQTPSHQVTQMGQEVILRCVPISNHLYFYWYRQILGQKVEFLVSFYNNEISEKSEIFDDQFSVERPDGSNFTLKIRSTKLEDSAMYFCASSEGTGPYGYTFGSGTRLTVV.

The chain carries TRBV28 and TRBJ1-1; TRBD1 aligns across 7 bases. CDR1 is MDHEN, CDR2 SYDVKM, per germline. The trim removed 2 bases at V and 5 bases at J, leaving 8 bases unmatched. The CDR3 sequence is 15 residues long. The CDR3 sequence is CASSLPDRVGTEAFF. Written as DNA, the CDR3 is TGTGCCAGCAGTTTACCTGACAGGGTGGGTACTGAAGCTTTCTTT.

The chain recombines TRBV30 with TRBJ1-5, with no clear D. In germline, CDR1 is GTSNPN, CDR2 SVGIG (reference sequence). The CDR3 totals 14 residues. V shed 0 bases and J shed 7 bases, with 13 bases lying between them. The CDR3 region has the DNA TGTGCCTGGAGTGTAGGAGGGTTAGGGCAGCCCCAGCATTTT. This gives the protein CAWSVGGLGQPQHF. The full variable domain, rest sourced from reference TRBV30 and TRBJ1-5, is SQTIHQWPATLVQPVGSPLSLECTVEGTSNPNLYWYRQAAGRGLQLLFYSVGIGQISSEVPQNLSASRPQDRQFILSSKKLLLSDSGFYLCAWSVGGLGQPQHFGDGTRLSIL.

This chain connects TRBV7-3 to TRBJ2-3, with 7 bases that match TRBD2. J lost 0 bases, V lost 5 bases, and 14 bases had no gene match. Germline V lookup: CDR1 SGHTA, CDR2 FQGTGA. This CDR3 is built from 18 residues. CDR3 sequence reads: CASSRGPSASGSTDTQYF. The CDR3, as DNA: TGTGCCAGCAGCCGAGGGCCGTCGGCTAGCGGAAGCACAGATACGCAGTATTTT.

The rearrangement joins TRBV4-1 to TRBJ1-5; D is possibly TRBD1 (5 bases). The CDR3 extends over 17 amino acids. CDR1 is MGHRA, CDR2 YSYEKL, per germline. Trimming stripped 2 bases from V and 5 bases from J, with 19 bases between. CDR3 sequence reads: CASSQQSTGGSYQPQHF. CDR3 DNA: TGCGCCAGCAGCCAACAATCGACGGGGGGATCTTATCAGCCCCAGCATTTT.

The CDR3 nucleotides read TGTGCCAGCAGCGCGGAGACTTCACCCCTCCACTTT. Translated: CASSAETSPLHF. The rearrangement joins TRBV9 to TRBJ1-6; no clear D gene. The CDR3 length is 12 residues. CDR1 SGDLS and CDR2 YYNGEE come from the germline V gene. V lost 3 bases and J lost 9, with 7 bases in between.

This clone was observed a handful of times. The V call is TRBV6-5, the J call TRBJ1-1, with a possible D match to TRBD1 (5 bases). Germline-derived CDR1 and CDR2 are MNHEY and SVGAGI. CDR3 length: 15 residues. Trimming pared 2 bases from V and 5 bases from J, leaving 15 bases between. In DNA form, the CDR3 reads TGTGCCAGCAGTTACAATGCAGGGTCTAAGACTGAAGCTTTCTTT. Residues: CASSYNAGSKTEAFF.

The V and J genes are TRBV28 and TRBJ1-5, with D possibly TRBD1 on 6 matching bases. The CDR3 has 14 residues. V was trimmed by 10 bases and J by 0 bases, leaving 13 bases between them. Germline V gene sequence: CDR1 MDHEN, CDR2 SYDVKM. As DNA, the CDR3 is TGTGCCATCAGGGGTCAGGATAGCAATCAGCCCCAGCATTTT. Protein sequence: CAIRGQDSNQPQHF.

This chain uses TRBV4-1 with TRBJ1-1; D might be TRBD1 (6 bases). Germline V lookup: CDR1 MGHRA, CDR2 YSYEKL. Trimming took 6 bases from V and 6 from J, leaving 20 bases between them. The CDR3 length is 15 residues. Here the CDR3 reads CASRHLRGAGAEAFF. CDR3 nucleotides: TGCGCCAGCAGACACCTCCGGGGGGCGGGGGCTGAAGCTTTCTTT.

The CDR3 here is CASSSAGGSSYEQYF. The DNA for the CDR3 is TGTGCCAGCAGTTCTGCGGGAGGGAGCTCCTACGAGCAGTACTTC. The genes are TRBV28 and TRBJ2-7; TRBD2 matches at 9 bases. Germline CDR1 is MDHEN and CDR2 is SYDVKM. The CDR3 has 15 amino acids. V gave up 4 bases and J gave up 0 bases; unmatched junction bases: 4.

This chain connects TRBV29-1 to TRBJ2-3; 7 positions match TRBD2. V gave up 8 bases and J gave up 2 bases; unmatched junction bases: 7. The length of the CDR3 is 13 residues. CDR1 and CDR2 from the germline V gene are SQVTM and ANQGSEA. The CDR3 nucleotides are TGCAGCCTTTTTGGGACTACCACAGATACGCAGTATTTT. This sequence encodes CSLFGTTTDTQYF.